A selection of T cell receptor beta chains follows, all from one sample in a study of cytomegalovirus exposure and HLA in healthy donors. Assay: immunoSEQ multiplex PCR; the TCRdb copy retains only in-frame clones and omits some. The table includes roughly 200,000 clones, more than 60% detected once. Sequenced sample: PBMCs. These receptor sequences come from a woman aged 60-75 years in good health and CMV-seropositive. Each CDR3 is given with its conserved first and last residue. The order of the fields is V gene, CDR3 length, clone size, D gene, J gene, CDR3 protein, CDR3 DNA. The D gene is left open where the match is weak. Part of the rows lack a size; the others show once, few, many or a class for expanded clones.

V: TRBV6-5; length: 15; size: .; D: TRBD1; J: TRBJ2-5; CDR3: CASSYSDRGPETQYF; DNA: TGTGCCAGCAGTTACTCCGACAGGGGGCCAGAGACCCAGTACTTC
V: TRBV30; length: 13; size: .; D: .; J: TRBJ1-5; CDR3: CAWSPGDNQPQHF; DNA: TGTGCCTGGAGCCCAGGGGACAATCAGCCCCAGCATTTT
V: TRBV11-2; length: 11; size: .; D: TRBD1; J: TRBJ2-5; CDR3: CASSFRGQTYF; DNA: TGTGCCAGCAGCTTTAGGGGACAGACGTACTTC
V: TRBV5-1; length: 16; size: .; D: TRBD2; J: TRBJ2-5; CDR3: CASSFGLASLQETQYF; DNA: TGCGCCAGCAGCTTCGGACTAGCGAGTTTACAAGAGACCCAGTACTTC
V: TRBV2; length: 13; size: .; D: TRBD1; J: TRBJ1-5; CDR3: CASSRDRDQPQHF; DNA: TGTGCCAGCAGTAGGGACAGGGACCAGCCCCAGCATTTT
V: TRBV6-1; length: 15; size: .; D: .; J: TRBJ2-1; CDR3: CASSVQASSYNEQFF; DNA: TGTGCCAGCAGTGTCCAGGCCAGCTCCTACAATGAGCAGTTCTTC
V: TRBV4-3; length: 12; size: .; D: .; J: TRBJ2-5; CDR3: CASSQEGQTQYF; DNA: TGCGCCAGCAGCCAAGAGGGCCAGACCCAGTACTTC
V: TRBV28; length: 17; size: .; D: TRBD2; J: TRBJ2-1; CDR3: CASSFFSGLSSYNEQFF; DNA: TGTGCCAGCAGTTTCTTTAGCGGGTTGAGCTCCTACAATGAGCAGTTCTTC
V: TRBV9; length: 14; size: .; D: .; J: TRBJ2-3; CDR3: CARGLRVITDTQYF; DNA: TGTGCCAGGGGGTTGAGGGTGATCACAGATACGCAGTATTTT
V: TRBV6-1; length: 14; size: .; D: .; J: TRBJ2-4; CDR3: CASSGQGLKNIQYF; DNA: TGTGCCAGCAGTGGGCAGGGCCTTAAAAACATTCAGTACTTC
V: TRBV10-2; length: 12; size: few; D: .; J: TRBJ2-3; CDR3: CASSLSGPTQYF; DNA: TGCGCCAGCTCCCTTAGCGGACCCACGCAGTATTTT
V: TRBV18; length: 13; size: .; D: .; J: TRBJ1-5; CDR3: CASSLNEEQPQHF; DNA: TGTGCCAGCTCACTTAATGAAGAGCAGCCCCAGCATTTT
V: TRBV19; length: 14; size: few; D: .; J: TRBJ1-4; CDR3: CASSPSRVSEKLFF; DNA: TGTGCCAGTAGTCCCTCCAGGGTTTCTGAAAAACTGTTTTTT
V: TRBV28; length: 14; size: .; D: TRBD1; J: TRBJ2-7; CDR3: CASSSGQGMREQYF; DNA: TGTGCCAGCAGTTCCGGACAGGGGATGCGCGAGCAGTACTTC
V: TRBV19; length: 15; size: .; D: .; J: TRBJ1-4; CDR3: CASSPSGTTNEKLFF; DNA: TGTGCCAGTAGTCCCTCCGGGACAACTAATGAAAAACTGTTTTTT
V: TRBV9; length: 14; size: .; D: .; J: TRBJ1-5; CDR3: CASSVSGGNQPQHF; DNA: TGTGCCAGCAGCGTATCGGGAGGGAATCAGCCCCAGCATTTT
V: TRBV5-1; length: 14; size: .; D: TRBD1; J: TRBJ2-3; CDR3: CASSGQGYTDTQYF; DNA: TGCGCCAGCAGCGGACAGGGTTACACAGATACGCAGTATTTT
V: TRBV2; length: 11; size: .; D: .; J: TRBJ1-4; CDR3: CASSVERKLFF; DNA: TGTGCCAGCAGTGTTGAGAGAAAACTGTTTTTT
V: TRBV11-1; length: 14; size: .; D: .; J: TRBJ2-7; CDR3: CASSLAGDTYEQYF; DNA: TGTGCCAGCAGCTTAGCTGGGGACACCTACGAGCAGTACTTC
V: TRBV2; length: 14; size: .; D: TRBD2; J: TRBJ2-5; CDR3: CASSVGGGAETQYF; DNA: TGTGCCAGCTCCGTTGGCGGGGGGGCAGAGACCCAGTACTTC